The 21 T cell receptor beta chains below come from one sample, sequenced in a study of blood T cell repertoires in COVID-19. The assay was immunoSEQ multiplex PCR, and TCRdb's table has in-frame clones only and misses some. The sample has more than 200,000 clones, roughly three quarters seen once. The sequenced sample was peripheral blood. The receptor source for this set is a middle-aged woman with active or convalescent COVID-19.

V gene TRBV28 combines with J gene TRBJ2-7; 7 bases match TRBD1. This CDR3 region has 15 residues. Unmatched junction bases numbered 8, after V lost 6 bases and J lost 0 bases. The germline CDR1 and CDR2 sequences are MDHEN and SYDVKM. The CDR3 here is CASRRDRASSYEQYV. In DNA form, the CDR3 reads TGTGCCAGCAGGCGTGACAGGGCCAGCTCCTACGAGCAGTACGTC.

The chain is built from TRBV6-4 and TRBJ2-2, with D unresolved. The germline CDR1 and CDR2 sequences are MRHNA and SNTAGT. V lost 2 bases, J lost 3 bases, and 4 bases lay in between. CDR3 size: 13 residues. CDR3 nucleotide sequence: TGTGCCAGCAGTGACGAGGACACCGGGGAGCTGTTTTTT. This sequence encodes CASSDEDTGELFF.

The rearrangement uses TRBV2 and TRBJ1-6; the match to TRBD1 covers 7 bases. The V segment lost 2 bases and the J segment 5 bases; nucleotides outside the gene matches: 6. Germline V CDR1 and CDR2: SNHLY, FYNNEI. The CDR3 consists of 16 residues. The CDR3 region is CASSENRGGNNSPLHF. Here the CDR3 DNA reads TGTGCCAGCAGTGAAAACAGGGGCGGGAATAATTCACCCCTCCACTTT.

The chain is built from TRBV9 and TRBJ2-3, with 9 bases that match TRBD2. CDR3 size: 15 residues. Germline loops: CDR1 SGDLS, CDR2 YYNGEE. Losses at the gene ends were 5 bases for V and 2 bases for J; bases not matched to a gene: 6. The CDR3 nucleotides are TGTGCCAGCAGTTTTCTAGCGGGGTACACAGATACGCAGTATTTT. Residues: CASSFLAGYTDTQYF.

V gene TRBV9 combines with J gene TRBJ1-1; possible D gene TRBD1, 5 bases. In germline, CDR1 is SGDLS, CDR2 YYNGEE. Trimming removed 0 bases at V and 4 bases at J, with 13 bases between. The CDR3 runs 15 residues. The CDR3 loop is CASSVDLAGPTEAFF. As DNA, the CDR3 is TGTGCCAGCAGCGTAGATCTTGCAGGGCCCACTGAAGCTTTCTTT. Full variable domain (remainder filled in from reference TRBV9 and TRBJ1-1): DSGVTQTPKHLITATGQRVTLRCSPRSGDLSVYWYQQSLDQGLQFLIQYYNGEERAKGNILERFSAQQFPDLHSELNLSSLELGDSALYFCASSVDLAGPTEAFFGQGTRLTVV.

The rearrangement uses TRBV5-4 and TRBJ2-3; 15 nucleotides line up with TRBD2. CDR1 and CDR2 from the germline V gene are SGHNT and YYREEE (reference sequence). The ends lost 4 bases at V and 4 bases at J; junction bases unmatched: 4. The CDR3 covers 16 residues. CDR3 protein: CASSAGLAGGADTQYF. The CDR3 nucleotides read TGTGCCAGCAGCGCGGGACTAGCGGGGGGTGCAGATACGCAGTATTTT.

This chain joins TRBV7-3 and TRBJ2-1, with D possibly matching TRBD2 (5 bases). CDR1 SGHTA and CDR2 FQGTGA come from the germline V gene. The ends were cut back, 3 bases at V and 10 bases at J, with 13 bases in the middle. There are 13 residues in the CDR3. This CDR3 reads CASSLGGTGEQFF. CDR3 DNA sequence: TGTGCCAGCAGCTTGGGCGGAACGGGAGAGCAGTTCTTC.

The chain recombines TRBV30 with TRBJ1-2; 11 nucleotides line up with TRBD1. The length of the CDR3 is 18 residues. The germline gives CDR1 GTSNPN, CDR2 SVGIG (reference sequence). V trimming: 1 base; J trimming: 0 bases; junction bases outside the gene matches: 10. CDR3 bases: TGTGCCTGGAGTGCCCCCGGACAGGGGGCCCTCTCTAACTATGGCTACACCTTC. Its protein product is CAWSAPGQGALSNYGYTF.

The chain joins TRBV18 to TRBJ1-2; maybe TRBD1 (5 bases). This CDR3 is 16 amino acids long. Germline V gives CDR1 KGHSH, CDR2 LQKENI. The V end was cut by 3 bases, the J end by 6 bases, with 20 bases between. DNA for the CDR3: TGTGCCAGCTCACCCTTAATAGACAGTACCGGTGATGGCTACACCTTC. As protein: CASSPLIDSTGDGYTF.

V is TRBV19 and J is TRBJ1-6; 9 bases fit TRBD1. J was trimmed by 7 bases and V by 0 bases; bases with no gene match: 1. CDR1 and CDR2 from the germline V gene are LNHDA and SQIVND (reference sequence). The CDR3 has 15 amino acids. The CDR3 here is CASSIDGTGNSPLHF. Written as DNA, the CDR3 is TGTGCCAGTAGTATAGACGGGACAGGGAATTCACCCCTCCACTTT.

J is TRBJ1-1 and V is TRBV4-1, with D perhaps matching TRBD1 (6 bases). The CDR3 has 14 amino acids. Germline-derived CDR1 and CDR2 are MGHRA and YSYEKL. V was cut by 0 bases and J by 5 bases, with 10 bases left in between. Written as DNA, the CDR3 is TGCGCCAGCAGCCAAGAGGGGGCGTGGACTGAAGCTTTCTTT. Protein product: CASSQEGAWTEAFF.

The sample holds one count of this clone. The V gene is TRBV30, the J gene TRBJ1-2; 7 nucleotides match TRBD1. V lost 3 bases to trimming and J lost 5 bases; unmatched junction nucleotides: 12. The V gene's germline CDR1 is GTSNPN and CDR2 SVGIG (reference sequence). The CDR3 runs 15 residues. The CDR3 loop reads CAWRGNRDSTYGYTF. As DNA, the CDR3 is TGTGCCTGGAGAGGGAACCGGGACAGTACATATGGCTACACCTTC.

This chain connects TRBV6-5 to TRBJ1-2; 7 bases map to TRBD1. The CDR3 runs to 15 residues. Germline V gene lookup returns CDR1 MNHEY and CDR2 SVGAGI. Trimming cost V 4 bases and J 1 base; bases outside gene matches: 6. The CDR3 is CASSFDRALNYGYTF. Written as DNA, the CDR3 is TGTGCCAGCAGTTTCGACAGGGCCCTTAACTATGGCTACACCTTC.

In the case of this clone: The sample holds other DNA sequences that translate to the same CDR3. V is TRBV25-1 and J is TRBJ1-5; D is unresolved. The CDR3 extends over 14 amino acids. Germline CDR1 and CDR2: MGHDK and SYGVNS. Trimming stripped 3 bases from V and 0 bases from J, with 6 bases between. The CDR3 DNA reads TGTGCCAGCAGTGAGAGCGGTAGCAATCAGCCCCAGCATTTT. It specifies CASSESGSNQPQHF.

The rearrangement uses TRBV6-5 and TRBJ1-2; 7 bases align to TRBD1. This CDR3 contains 14 residues. Germline values: CDR1 MNHEY, CDR2 SVGAGI. The trim removed 8 bases at V and 0 bases at J, leaving 6 bases unmatched. The CDR3 protein is CASQGDSSNYGYTF. The CDR3 nucleotides are TGTGCCAGCCAGGGGGACTCTTCTAACTATGGCTACACCTTC.

V and J are TRBV4-1 and TRBJ1-6; 10 positions agree with TRBD1. Germline V gene sequence: CDR1 MGHRA, CDR2 YSYEKL. The trim removed 6 bases at V and 5 bases at J, leaving 13 bases unmatched. The CDR3 totals 18 residues. CDR3 nucleotide sequence: TGCGCCAGCAGAGACCGGGACAGGGGCGTCTTGGATAATTCACCCCTCCACTTT. It encodes CASRDRDRGVLDNSPLHF.

The chain has TRBV28 and TRBJ1-1; no firm D call. Trimming left V 5 bases short and J 1 base short, with 11 bases between. CDR1 and CDR2 (germline): MDHEN, SYDVKM. The length of the CDR3 is 14 residues. The CDR3 reads CASSTPAGNTEAFF. The CDR3 coding sequence is TGTGCCAGCAGTACCCCGGCGGGGAACACTGAAGCTTTCTTT.

The rearrangement links TRBV6-2 or TRBV6-3 to TRBJ2-1; D remains unclear. The germline V gene has CDR1 MNHEY and CDR2 SVGEGT. With 6 bases removed from V and 2 bases from J, the gap between germline ends came to 8 bases. CDR3 length: 13 amino acids. The CDR3 region has the DNA TGTGCCAGCAGCCCGACACCCTACAATGAGCAGTTCTTC. It codes for CASSPTPYNEQFF.

CDR3 coding DNA: TGTGCCAGCAGCTTAGGGGCGACAGGGGTTGAAAAACTGTTTTTT. This sequence encodes CASSLGATGVEKLFF. The chain carries TRBV7-2 and TRBJ1-4; 8 bases map to TRBD1. From germline, CDR1 is SGHTA and CDR2 FQGNSA. J gave up 7 bases and V 1 base, and 5 bases lay outside the gene matches. CDR3 length: 15 residues.

This sequence joins TRBV18 and TRBJ1-2; a weak D match, TRBD1 (6 bases). The CDR3 is made up of 16 amino acids. V lost 4 bases and J lost 4, with 19 bases in between. The germline CDR1 and CDR2 sequences are KGHSH and LQKENI. CDR3 protein: CASSLGQNSGGYGYTF. The CDR3 nucleotides read TGTGCCAGCTCACTAGGACAGAATTCGGGTGGCTATGGCTACACCTTC.

The CDR3 DNA reads TGTGCCAGCAGCTTAGGACAGTACTATGGCTACACCTTC. This gives the protein CASSLGQYYGYTF. The genes are TRBV14 and TRBJ1-2; possible D gene TRBD1, 6 bases. In germline, CDR1 is SGHDN, CDR2 FVKESK. Trimming took 5 bases from V and 3 from J, leaving 10 bases between them. This CDR3 comprises 13 residues.